This note documents a single T cell receptor beta chain sequence. The data stem from a study of control samples from healthy donors and cancer patients. This CDR3 comprises 15 residues. After removal of 3 bases from V and 6 bases from J, the junction contained 9 bases not matched to a gene. Germline CDR1 and CDR2: SGHRS and YFSETQ. TCRdb's table, derived via immunoSEQ multiplex PCR, lists solely in-frame clones and lacks some. The data contain some 76,000 clones, 89% of them singletons. The chain is built from TRBV5-1 and TRBJ2-1, with 7 nucleotides matching TRBD2. The sample taken for sequencing was PBMCs. The origin of this receptor is a woman aged 50 to 60 with colorectal cancer. The CDR3 DNA follows: TGCGCCAGCAGCTCTTCACCGGGGGGACTCAATGAGCAGTTCTTC. This sequence encodes CASSSSPGGLNEQFF.